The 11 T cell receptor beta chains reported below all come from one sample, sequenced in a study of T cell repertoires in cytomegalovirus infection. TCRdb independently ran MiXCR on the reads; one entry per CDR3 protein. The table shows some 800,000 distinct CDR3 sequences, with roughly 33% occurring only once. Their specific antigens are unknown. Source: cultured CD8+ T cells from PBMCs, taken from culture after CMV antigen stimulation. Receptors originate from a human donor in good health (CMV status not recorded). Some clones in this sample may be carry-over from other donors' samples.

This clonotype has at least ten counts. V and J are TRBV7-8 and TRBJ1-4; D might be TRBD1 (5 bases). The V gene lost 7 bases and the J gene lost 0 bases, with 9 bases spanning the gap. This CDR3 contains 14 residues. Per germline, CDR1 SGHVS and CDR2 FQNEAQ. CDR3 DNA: TGTGCCAGCACCTTCAGGGCAACTAATGAAAAACTGTTTTTT. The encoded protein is CASTFRATNEKLFF.

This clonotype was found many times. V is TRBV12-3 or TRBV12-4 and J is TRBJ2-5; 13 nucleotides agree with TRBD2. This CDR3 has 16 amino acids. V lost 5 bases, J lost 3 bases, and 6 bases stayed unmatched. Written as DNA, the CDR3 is TGTGCCAGCAGTAAGACTAGCGGGGGGCCTAAAGAGACCCAGTACTTC. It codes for CASSKTSGGPKETQYF.

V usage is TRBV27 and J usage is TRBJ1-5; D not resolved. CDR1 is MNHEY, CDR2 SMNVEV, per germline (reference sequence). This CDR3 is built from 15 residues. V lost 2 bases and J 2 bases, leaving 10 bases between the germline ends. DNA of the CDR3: TGTGCCAGCAGTTTAGCGGGGAATGGCAATCAGCCCCAGCATTTT. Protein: CASSLAGNGNQPQHF.

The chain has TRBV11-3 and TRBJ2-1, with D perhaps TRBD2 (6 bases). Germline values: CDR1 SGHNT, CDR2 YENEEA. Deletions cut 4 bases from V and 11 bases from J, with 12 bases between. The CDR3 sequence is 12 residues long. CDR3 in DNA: TGTGCCAGCAGCTCGGGAGAAGGCCAGCAGTTCTTC. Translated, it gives CASSSGEGQQFF.

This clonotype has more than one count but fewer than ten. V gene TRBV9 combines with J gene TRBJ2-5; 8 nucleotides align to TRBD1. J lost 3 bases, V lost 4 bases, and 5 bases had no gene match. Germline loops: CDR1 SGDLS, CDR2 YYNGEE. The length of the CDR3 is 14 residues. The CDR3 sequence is CASSSQDREETQYF. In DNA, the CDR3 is TGTGCCAGCAGCTCCCAGGACAGGGAAGAGACCCAGTACTTC.

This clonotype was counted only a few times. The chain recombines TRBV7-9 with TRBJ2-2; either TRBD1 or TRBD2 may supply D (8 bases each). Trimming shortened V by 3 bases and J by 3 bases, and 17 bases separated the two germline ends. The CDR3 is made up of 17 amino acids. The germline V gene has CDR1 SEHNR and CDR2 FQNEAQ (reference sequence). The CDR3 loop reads CASSLATGGLDTGELFF. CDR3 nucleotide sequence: TGTGCCAGCAGCTTGGCCACAGGGGGACTAGACACCGGGGAGCTGTTTTTT. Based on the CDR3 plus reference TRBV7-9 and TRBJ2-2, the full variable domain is DTGVSQNPRHKITKRGQNVTFRCDPISEHNRLYWYRQTLGQGPEFLTYFQNEAQLEKSRLLSDRFSAERPKGSFSTLEIQRTEQGDSAMYLCASSLATGGLDTGELFFGEGSRLTVL.

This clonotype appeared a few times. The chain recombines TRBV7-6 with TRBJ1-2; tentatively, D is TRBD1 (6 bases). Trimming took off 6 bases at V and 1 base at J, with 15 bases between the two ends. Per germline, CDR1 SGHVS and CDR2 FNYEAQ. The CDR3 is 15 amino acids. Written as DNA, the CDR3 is TGTGCCAGCAGTCCCGGACAGTTCCTTAACTATGGCTACACCTTC. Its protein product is CASSPGQFLNYGYTF.

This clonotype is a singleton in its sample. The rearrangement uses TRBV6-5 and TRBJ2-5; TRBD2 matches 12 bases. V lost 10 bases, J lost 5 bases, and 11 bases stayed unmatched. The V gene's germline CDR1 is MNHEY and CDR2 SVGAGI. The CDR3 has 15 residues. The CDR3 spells CATSGLAGGLETQYF. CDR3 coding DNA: TGTGCCACCTCAGGGCTAGCGGGGGGGCTGGAGACCCAGTACTTC.

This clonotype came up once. The CDR3 nucleotides are TGCAGTGCTTTCTTCGACAGGATAGGCTACGAGCAGTACTTC. Protein product: CSAFFDRIGYEQYF. The chain employs TRBV20-1 and TRBJ2-7; tentatively, D is TRBD1 (6 bases). This CDR3 spans 14 amino acids. Germline assignment: CDR1 DFQATT and CDR2 SNEGSKA (reference sequence). V was shortened by 5 bases and J by 3 bases, with 17 bases between the two germline ends.

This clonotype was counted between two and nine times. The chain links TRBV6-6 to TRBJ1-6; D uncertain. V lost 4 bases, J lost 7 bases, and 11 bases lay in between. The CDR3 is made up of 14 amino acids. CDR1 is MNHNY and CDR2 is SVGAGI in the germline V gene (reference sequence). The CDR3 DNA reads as TGTGCCAGCAGTTCGGACGGGCGGAATTCACCCCTCCACTTT. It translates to CASSSDGRNSPLHF.

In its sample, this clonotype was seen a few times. CDR3 DNA: TGTGCCAGCAGTCCCTTTGGCGACGAGCAGTACTTC. Its translation is CASSPFGDEQYF. The genes are TRBV27 and TRBJ2-7; D unresolved. This CDR3 comprises 12 residues. Looked up from germline, CDR1 is MNHEY and CDR2 is SMNVEV (reference sequence). Trimming cost V 5 bases and J 5 bases, with 10 bases left between them.